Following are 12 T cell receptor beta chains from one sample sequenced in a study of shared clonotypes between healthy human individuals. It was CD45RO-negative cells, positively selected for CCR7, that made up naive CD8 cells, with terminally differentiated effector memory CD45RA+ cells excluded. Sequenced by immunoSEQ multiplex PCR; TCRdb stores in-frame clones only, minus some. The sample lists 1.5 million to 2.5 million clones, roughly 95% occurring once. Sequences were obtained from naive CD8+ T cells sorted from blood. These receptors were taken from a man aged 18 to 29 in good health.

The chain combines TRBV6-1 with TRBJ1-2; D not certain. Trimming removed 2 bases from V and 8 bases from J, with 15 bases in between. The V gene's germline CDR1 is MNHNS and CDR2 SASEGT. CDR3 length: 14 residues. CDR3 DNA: TGTGCCAGCAGTGAAAGTCGGTACGAGGAGGGCTACACCTTC. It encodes CASSESRYEEGYTF.

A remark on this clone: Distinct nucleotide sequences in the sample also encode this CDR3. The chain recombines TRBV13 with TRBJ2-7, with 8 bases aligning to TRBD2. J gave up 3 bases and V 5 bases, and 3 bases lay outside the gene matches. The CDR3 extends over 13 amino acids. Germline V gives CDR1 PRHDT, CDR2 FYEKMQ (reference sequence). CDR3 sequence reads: CASSAGLGYEQYF. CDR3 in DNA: TGTGCCAGCAGCGCGGGACTAGGCTACGAGCAGTACTTC.

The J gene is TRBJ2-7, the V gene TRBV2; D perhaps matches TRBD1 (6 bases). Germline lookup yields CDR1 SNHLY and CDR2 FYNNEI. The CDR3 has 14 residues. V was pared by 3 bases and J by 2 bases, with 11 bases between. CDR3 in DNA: TGTGCCAGCAGTGAGGGACACCGGACCTACGAGCAGTACTTC. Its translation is CASSEGHRTYEQYF.

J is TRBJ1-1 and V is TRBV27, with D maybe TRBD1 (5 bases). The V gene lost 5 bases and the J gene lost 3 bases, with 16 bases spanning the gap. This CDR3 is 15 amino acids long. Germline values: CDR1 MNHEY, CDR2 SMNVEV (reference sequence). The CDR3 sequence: CASSPVGVTHTEAFF. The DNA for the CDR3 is TGTGCCAGCAGTCCCGTAGGGGTCACCCACACTGAAGCTTTCTTT.

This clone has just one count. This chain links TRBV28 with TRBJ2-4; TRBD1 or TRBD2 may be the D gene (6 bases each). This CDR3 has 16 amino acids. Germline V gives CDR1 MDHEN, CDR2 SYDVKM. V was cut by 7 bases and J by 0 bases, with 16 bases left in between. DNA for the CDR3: TGTGCCAGCACCCTCGGGGGCGGAATAGCCAAAAACATTCAGTACTTC. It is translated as CASTLGGGIAKNIQYF.

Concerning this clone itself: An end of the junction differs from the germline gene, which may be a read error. The CDR3 sequence: CASSFSTSGRAGGELFF. CDR3 bases: TGTGCTAGCAGCTTCTCGACTAGCGGGAGGGCTGGCGGGGAGCTGTTTTTT. V and J are TRBV7-7 and TRBJ2-2; 14 bases map to TRBD2. The CDR3 totals 17 residues. CDR1 is SSHAT, CDR2 FNYEAQ, per germline (reference sequence).

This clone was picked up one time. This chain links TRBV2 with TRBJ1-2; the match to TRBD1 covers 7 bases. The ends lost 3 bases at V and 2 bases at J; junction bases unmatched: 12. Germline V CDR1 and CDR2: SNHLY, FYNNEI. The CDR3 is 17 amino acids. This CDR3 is CASSEGGGADRNYGYTF. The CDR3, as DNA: TGTGCCAGCAGTGAGGGAGGGGGCGCCGATCGGAACTATGGCTACACCTTC. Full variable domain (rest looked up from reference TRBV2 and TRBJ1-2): EPEVTQTPSHQVTQMGQEVILRCVPISNHLYFYWYRQILGQKVEFLVSFYNNEISEKSEIFDDQFSVERPDGSNFTLKIRSTKLEDSAMYFCASSEGGGADRNYGYTFGSGTRLTVV.

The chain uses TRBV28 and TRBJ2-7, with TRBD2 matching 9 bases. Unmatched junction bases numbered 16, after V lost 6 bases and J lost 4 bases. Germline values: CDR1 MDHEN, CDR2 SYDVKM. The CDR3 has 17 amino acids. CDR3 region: CASSQPAQREDPYEQYF. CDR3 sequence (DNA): TGTGCCAGCAGCCAACCCGCGCAGCGGGAGGACCCATACGAGCAGTACTTC. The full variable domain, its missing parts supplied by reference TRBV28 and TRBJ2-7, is DVKVTQSSRYLVKRTGEKVFLECVQDMDHENMFWYRQDPGLGLRLIYFSYDVKMKEKGDIPEGYSVSREKKERFSLILESASTNQTSMYLCASSQPAQREDPYEQYFGPGTRLTVT.

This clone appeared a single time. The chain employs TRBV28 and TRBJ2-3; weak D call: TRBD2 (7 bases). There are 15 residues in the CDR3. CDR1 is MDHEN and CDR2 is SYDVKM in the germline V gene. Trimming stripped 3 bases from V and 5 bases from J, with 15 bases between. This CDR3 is CASSLARGAGDTQYF. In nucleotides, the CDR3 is TGTGCCAGCAGTTTGGCCCGGGGGGCCGGAGATACGCAGTATTTT.

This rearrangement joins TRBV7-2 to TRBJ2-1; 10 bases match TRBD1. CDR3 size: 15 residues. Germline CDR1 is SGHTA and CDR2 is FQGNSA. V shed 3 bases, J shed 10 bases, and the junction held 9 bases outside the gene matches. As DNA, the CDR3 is TGTGCCAGCAGCTTTTACTCCGGGACAGGGGAAGAGCAGTTCTTC. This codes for CASSFYSGTGEEQFF.

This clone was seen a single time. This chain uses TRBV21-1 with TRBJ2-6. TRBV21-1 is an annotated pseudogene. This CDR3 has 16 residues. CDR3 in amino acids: CASSKFRRSGANVLTF. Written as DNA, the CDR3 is TGTGCCAGCAGCAAATTCCGGCGCTCTGGGGCCAACGTCCTGACTTTC.

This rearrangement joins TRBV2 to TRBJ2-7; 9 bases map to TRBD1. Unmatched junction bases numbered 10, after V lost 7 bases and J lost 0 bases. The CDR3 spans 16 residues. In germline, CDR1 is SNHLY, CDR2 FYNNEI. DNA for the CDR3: TGTGCCAGCACCGAGGGCGGGACAGGGATCTCCTACGAGCAGTACTTC. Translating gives CASTEGGTGISYEQYF.